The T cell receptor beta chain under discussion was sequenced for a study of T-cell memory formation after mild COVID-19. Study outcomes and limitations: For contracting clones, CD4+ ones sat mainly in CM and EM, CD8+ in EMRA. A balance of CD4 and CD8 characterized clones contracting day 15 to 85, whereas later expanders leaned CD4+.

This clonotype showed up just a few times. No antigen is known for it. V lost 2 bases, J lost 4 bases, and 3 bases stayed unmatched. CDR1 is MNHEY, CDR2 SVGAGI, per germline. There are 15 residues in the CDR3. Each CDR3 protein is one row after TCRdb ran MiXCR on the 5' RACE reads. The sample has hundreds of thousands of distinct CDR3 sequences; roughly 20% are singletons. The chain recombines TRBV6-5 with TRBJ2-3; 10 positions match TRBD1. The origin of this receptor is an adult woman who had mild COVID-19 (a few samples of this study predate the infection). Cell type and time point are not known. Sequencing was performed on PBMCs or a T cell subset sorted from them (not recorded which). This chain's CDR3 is CASSYGTGEADTQYF. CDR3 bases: TGTGCCAGCAGTTACGGGACAGGGGAGGCAGATACGCAGTATTTT.